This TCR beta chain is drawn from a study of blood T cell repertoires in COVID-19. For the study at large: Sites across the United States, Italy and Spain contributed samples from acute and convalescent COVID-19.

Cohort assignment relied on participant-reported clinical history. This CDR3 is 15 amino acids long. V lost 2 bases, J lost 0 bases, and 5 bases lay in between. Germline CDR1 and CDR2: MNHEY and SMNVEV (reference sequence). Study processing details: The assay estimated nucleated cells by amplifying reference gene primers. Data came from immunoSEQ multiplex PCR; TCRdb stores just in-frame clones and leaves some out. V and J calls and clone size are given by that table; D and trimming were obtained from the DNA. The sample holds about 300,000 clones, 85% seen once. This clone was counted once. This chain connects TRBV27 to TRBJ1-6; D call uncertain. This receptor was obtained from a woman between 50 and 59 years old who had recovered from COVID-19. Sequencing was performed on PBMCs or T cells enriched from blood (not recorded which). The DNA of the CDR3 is TGTGCCAGCAGTTTAGAGAGCTCCTATAATTCACCCCTCCACTTT. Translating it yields CASSLESSYNSPLHF.